The sequence of this T cell receptor (beta chain) was determined in a study of beta chain features in type 1 diabetes. The CDR3 has 15 residues. The germline CDR1 and CDR2 sequences are MNHEY and SVGAGI. V was clipped by 2 bases and J by 3 bases; unmatched bases: 3. The entirety of the isolated RNA underwent reverse transcription, so expressed TCRB transcripts were sequenced. Sequenced by immunoSEQ multiplex PCR; TCRdb stores in-frame clones only, minus some. The sample gives around 340,000 clones, 7.5% to 9% of which show up once; 0.44% is in the top ten. The receptor was derived from a woman under 30 in good health. The sequenced sample was central memory CD4+ T cells from blood. The V gene is TRBV6-5, the J gene TRBJ1-3; 8 bases align to TRBD1. The CDR3 protein is CASSYQGQVGNTIYF. The CDR3, as DNA: TGTGCCAGCAGTTACCAGGGACAGGTTGGAAACACCATATATTTT.